One and the same sample provided the 19 T cell receptor beta chains below, sequenced in a study of cytomegalovirus exposure and HLA in healthy donors. The study ran its PCR with 60 Vbeta and 13 Jbeta primers. Clones were read by immunoSEQ multiplex PCR, and TCRdb kept only the in-frame ones, dropping some. The sample has roughly 100,000 clones, roughly 80% seen once. Input material: PBMCs. Receptor source: a man aged 50-60 years in good health and CMV-seropositive.

The chain carries TRBV5-6 and TRBJ2-3, with 7 bases identical to TRBD2. J was trimmed by 5 bases and V by 3 bases; bases with no gene match: 9. The germline V gene has CDR1 SGHDT and CDR2 YYEEEE. The length of the CDR3 is 15 residues. The CDR3 DNA reads TGTGCCAGCAGCTATGTCGCGGGAGTAGGAGATACGCAGTATTTT. Amino acids: CASSYVAGVGDTQYF.

In its sample, this clone ranks as medium-sized. The chain couples TRBV6-6 to TRBJ2-1; 9 nucleotides line up with TRBD2. The trim removed 0 bases at V and 6 bases at J, leaving 0 bases unmatched. Germline V lookup: CDR1 MNHNY, CDR2 SVGAGI (reference sequence). This CDR3 has 14 residues. CDR3 DNA sequence: TGTGCCAGCAGTTACTCGCGGGAGGGCAATGAGCAGTTCTTC. It specifies CASSYSREGNEQFF.

CDR3 coding DNA: TGTGCCAGCAGCTTTCCGGGACAGGCCCCCTACGAGCAGTACTTC. This codes for CASSFPGQAPYEQYF. J is TRBJ2-7 and V is TRBV11-2, with 8 nucleotides matching TRBD1. Germline V gene data show CDR1 as SGHAT and CDR2 as FQNNGV. V shed 3 bases and J 2 bases; nucleotides not matched to a gene: 6. The CDR3 runs to 15 residues.

The rearrangement links TRBV30 to TRBJ1-4; D possibly corresponds to TRBD1 (5 bases). Trimming shortened V by 5 bases and J by 3 bases, and 16 bases separated the two germline ends. The germline V gene has CDR1 GTSNPN and CDR2 SVGIG (reference sequence). The CDR3 has 15 residues. CDR3 DNA: TGTGCCTGGGGGGGAGGCGAGGGACCTAATGAAAAACTGTTTTTT. Protein sequence: CAWGGGEGPNEKLFF.

V gene TRBV7-8 combines with J gene TRBJ1-2; TRBD1 aligns across 10 bases. Germline-derived CDR1 and CDR2 are SGHVS and FQNEAQ. CDR3 length equals 16 residues. V lost 1 base to trimming and J lost 2 bases; unmatched junction nucleotides: 4. The CDR3 loop is CASSLGGGQGNYGYTF. The CDR3 DNA is TGTGCCAGCAGCTTAGGGGGGGGACAGGGGAACTATGGCTACACCTTC.

The J gene is TRBJ2-1, the V gene TRBV7-3; 14 positions match TRBD2. Germline V lookup: CDR1 SGHTA, CDR2 FQGTGA. Losses at the gene ends were 2 bases for V and 7 bases for J; bases not matched to a gene: 13. The CDR3 covers 19 residues. In DNA form, the CDR3 reads TGTGCCAGCAGCTTATTGCCAGGGGGGACTAGCGGGAGATTTAATGAGCAGTTCTTC. It specifies CASSLLPGGTSGRFNEQFF. Drawing the rest from reference TRBV7-3 and TRBJ2-1, the complete variable domain is GAGVSQTPSNKVTEKGKYVELRCDPISGHTALYWYRQSLGQGPEFLIYFQGTGAADDSGLPNDRFFAVRPEGSVSTLKIQRTERGDSAVYLCASSLLPGGTSGRFNEQFFGPGTRLTVL.

V usage is TRBV28 and J usage is TRBJ2-1, with 16 nucleotides matching TRBD2. V lost 5 bases to trimming and J lost 3 bases; unmatched junction nucleotides: 10. The germline V gene has CDR1 MDHEN and CDR2 SYDVKM. The CDR3 extends over 19 amino acids. CDR3 DNA sequence: TGTGCCAGCAGTAGTACCGGGACTAGCGGGGGGGGCCGCTACAATGAGCAGTTCTTC. Its protein product is CASSSTGTSGGGRYNEQFF.

This clone came up a few times. The chain uses TRBV30 and TRBJ1-4; D is possibly TRBD1 (6 bases). The CDR3 runs to 14 residues. Germline V lookup: CDR1 GTSNPN, CDR2 SVGIG (reference sequence). Trimming stripped 2 bases from V and 4 bases from J, with 11 bases between. CDR3 DNA sequence: TGTGCCTGGAGTAGGGGGTTGGATAATGAAAAACTGTTTTTT. This translates into CAWSRGLDNEKLFF.

This sequence joins TRBV5-1 and TRBJ2-2; TRBD1 is a possible D gene (6 bases). Trimming pared 1 base from V and 4 bases from J, leaving 11 bases between. Germline V gives CDR1 SGHRS, CDR2 YFSETQ. The CDR3 covers 15 residues. The CDR3: CASSLYTGFTGELFF. CDR3 nucleotides: TGCGCCAGCAGCTTGTACACAGGGTTCACCGGGGAGCTGTTTTTT.

The rearrangement joins TRBV5-1 to TRBJ2-5, with a tentative D call TRBD1 (6 bases). V lost 4 bases and J lost 1, with 8 bases in between. The CDR3 totals 13 residues. CDR1 and CDR2 from the germline V gene are SGHRS and YFSETQ. CDR3 sequence: CASSQGFQETQYF. The DNA for the CDR3 is TGCGCCAGCAGCCAGGGGTTCCAAGAGACCCAGTACTTC.

V usage is TRBV19 and J usage is TRBJ2-7; D might be TRBD1 (6 bases). The CDR3 runs 15 residues. Germline V gives CDR1 LNHDA, CDR2 SQIVND (reference sequence). The V end lost 5 bases, the J end lost 0 bases, and 14 bases lay between the germline ends. In DNA, the CDR3 is TGTGCCAGTAGTTCCCCGACAGGACCCTCCTACGAGCAGTACTTC. As protein: CASSSPTGPSYEQYF.

This clone was seen only once. The rearrangement links TRBV6-8 to TRBJ1-1; TRBD1 matches 8 bases. The CDR3 contains 15 residues. CDR1 is MNHGY, CDR2 SAAAGT, per germline. After removal of 1 base from V and 1 base from J, the junction contained 2 bases not matched to a gene. CDR3 amino acids: CASSYWTGRNTEAFF. In nucleotides, the CDR3 is TGTGCCAGCAGTTACTGGACAGGGCGGAACACTGAAGCTTTCTTT.

This chain links TRBV28 with TRBJ2-7, with a tentative D call TRBD1 (6 bases). This CDR3 comprises 15 residues. CDR1 is MDHEN, CDR2 SYDVKM, per germline. V was trimmed by 5 bases and J by 0 bases, leaving 14 bases between them. Here the CDR3 reads CASSLRTGISYEQYF. The CDR3 bases are TGTGCCAGCAGTCTAAGAACAGGGATCTCCTACGAGCAGTACTTC.

CDR3 loop: CASWTGAEETQYF. For the CDR3, the DNA is TGTGCCAGTTGGACAGGGGCCGAAGAGACCCAGTACTTC. V and J are TRBV27 and TRBJ2-5; 9 positions agree with TRBD1. CDR3 length equals 13 residues. Germline V gives CDR1 MNHEY, CDR2 SMNVEV (reference sequence). V was clipped by 9 bases and J by 3 bases; unmatched bases: 5.

This clone occurred a few times. The V and J genes are TRBV6-5 and TRBJ1-2, with D possibly being TRBD1 (6 bases). V was shortened by 2 bases and J by 5 bases, with 9 bases between the two germline ends. The CDR3 runs 13 residues. Per the germline V gene, CDR1 is MNHEY and CDR2 is SVGAGI. The CDR3 is CASSYEDRYGYTF. The CDR3 nucleotides read TGTGCCAGCAGTTACGAGGACAGATATGGCTACACCTTC.

The J gene is TRBJ1-5, the V gene TRBV5-1, with D possibly matching TRBD1 (5 bases). The CDR3 is made up of 13 amino acids. Germline V CDR1 and CDR2: SGHRS, YFSETQ. The V gene lost 5 bases and the J gene lost 4 bases, with 10 bases spanning the gap. CDR3: CASSPTGNQPQHF. The CDR3 bases are TGCGCCAGCAGTCCCACAGGAAATCAGCCCCAGCATTTT.

V gene TRBV4-3 combines with J gene TRBJ2-1, with 8 bases that match TRBD1. The length of the CDR3 is 21 residues. V dropped 1 base and J dropped 1; count of bases not matched to a gene: 18. The germline gives CDR1 LGHNA, CDR2 YSLEER. This CDR3 is CASSQVFEGQGSPISYNEQFF. CDR3 DNA sequence: TGCGCCAGCAGCCAAGTATTTGAAGGACAGGGCTCCCCGATATCCTACAATGAGCAGTTCTTC.

The V gene is TRBV27, the J gene TRBJ2-3; 15 bases match TRBD2. The germline CDR1 and CDR2 sequences are MNHEY and SMNVEV (reference sequence). The CDR3 loop spans 21 amino acids. The junction had 16 bases not matched to a gene; V was cut back by 6 bases and J by 0 bases. CDR3 nucleotides: TGTGCCAGCAGGCCGGCAGGACTAGCGGGAGGGCCCGGATTTAGCACAGATACGCAGTATTTT. Protein sequence: CASRPAGLAGGPGFSTDTQYF.

As DNA, the CDR3 is TGTGCCAGCAGCACGGGACGGGGGATCGAGCAGTACTTC. It encodes CASSTGRGIEQYF. The chain employs TRBV28 and TRBJ2-7; a weak D match, TRBD2 (6 bases). The CDR3 extends over 13 amino acids. V shed 6 bases and J shed 6 bases, with 15 bases lying between them. Looked up from germline, CDR1 is MDHEN and CDR2 is SYDVKM.